These 3 T cell receptor beta chains share one sample of origin, sequenced in a study of identical twins. MiXCR was run by TCRdb on the 5' RACE reads, yielding one entry per CDR3 protein. The table shows about 690,000 distinct CDR3 sequences, with about 20% occurring only once. The data also belong to a second study, concerning T cells expressing NK-cell markers.

The sample comprised PBMCs. Every receptor here comes from a woman younger than 35 in good health.

This clonotype has at least ten counts. V and J are TRBV29-1 and TRBJ2-5; D gene uncertain. The CDR3 consists of 12 residues. Trimming cost V 4 bases and J 1 base, with 7 bases left between them. CDR1 is SQVTM and CDR2 is ANQGSEA in the germline V gene. The CDR3 nucleotides read TGCAGCGTTGTTGGGCTCCAAGAGACCCAGTACTTC. Protein sequence: CSVVGLQETQYF.

The J gene is TRBJ2-4, the V gene TRBV6-2 or TRBV6-3, with D hard to call. The CDR3 runs to 15 residues. The germline V gene has CDR1 MNHEY and CDR2 SVGEGT. Trimming shortened V by 8 bases and J by 1 base, and 15 bases separated the two germline ends. The CDR3 loop reads CASLGLGSAKNIQYF. CDR3 sequence (DNA): TGTGCCAGCTTAGGGTTAGGATCGGCCAAAAACATTCAGTACTTC.

The sample holds a few counts of this clonotype. The rearrangement uses TRBV29-1 and TRBJ1-1, with D unclear. This CDR3 has 11 residues. V was shortened by 8 bases and J by 4 bases, with 11 bases between the two germline ends. Germline values: CDR1 SQVTM, CDR2 ANQGSEA. The CDR3 here is CSLGGPTEAFF. The CDR3 nucleotides are TGCAGCCTCGGAGGGCCCACTGAAGCTTTCTTT. The full variable domain, completed using reference TRBV29-1 and TRBJ1-1, is SAVISQKPSRDICQRGTSLTIQCQVDSQVTMMFWYRQQPGQSLTLIATANQGSEATYESGFVIDKFPISRPNLTFSTLTVSNMSPEDSSIYLCSLGGPTEAFFGQGTRLTVV.